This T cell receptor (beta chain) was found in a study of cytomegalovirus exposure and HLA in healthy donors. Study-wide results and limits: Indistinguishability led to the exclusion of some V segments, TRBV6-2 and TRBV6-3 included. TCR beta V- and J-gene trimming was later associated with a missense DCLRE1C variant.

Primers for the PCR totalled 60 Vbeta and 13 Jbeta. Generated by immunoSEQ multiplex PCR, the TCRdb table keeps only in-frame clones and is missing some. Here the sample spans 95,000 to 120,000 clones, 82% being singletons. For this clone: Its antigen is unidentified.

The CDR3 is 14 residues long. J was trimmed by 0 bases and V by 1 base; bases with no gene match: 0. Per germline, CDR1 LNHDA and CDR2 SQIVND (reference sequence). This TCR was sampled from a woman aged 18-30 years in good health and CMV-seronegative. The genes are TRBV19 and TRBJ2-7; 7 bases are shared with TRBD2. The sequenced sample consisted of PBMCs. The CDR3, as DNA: TGTGCCAGTAGTATAGGGGGGGGCTCCTACGAGCAGTACTTC. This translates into CASSIGGGSYEQYF.